This entry concerns a single T cell receptor (beta chain). Its antigen remains unidentified. This record comes from a study of T cells expressing NK-cell markers. Study context: The study sequenced eight donors, seven HCMV-seropositive and one seronegative. Findings and caveats of the study: The dominant NKG2C+ clonotypes represented roughly 1.0-7.5% of CD8+ T cells in several donors.

In generating TCR beta cDNA, 5'RACE template switching with UMIs was used. With the 5' RACE reads reprocessed, TCRdb shows one record per CDR3 protein and no DNA. This repertoire comprises roughly 390,000 distinct CDR3 sequences; its ten largest clones make up about 11%. Germline CDR1 DFQATT, CDR2 SNEGSKA (reference sequence). This CDR3 region has 16 residues. Input material: blood T cells: a sorted CD56 or NKG2C T cell subset, CD4+ or CD8+ T cells, or bulk PBMC T cells (not recorded which). This TCR came from a woman in her fifties or sixties in good health. This chain links TRBV20-1 with TRBJ2-2. Here the CDR3 reads CSARDRRRNPTGELFF.